This T cell receptor (beta chain) is drawn from a study of monozygotic twins with inflammatory bowel disease. The UMIs contained a 6-nucleotide sample barcode. They were added by template switching during cDNA synthesis. Two nested PCRs, run for roughly 17 and 9 cycles, were applied to TCRalpha and TCRbeta cDNA. Using the 5' RACE reads, TCRdb records one entry per CDR3 protein without DNA. The sample's table shows about 380,000 distinct CDR3 sequences. Sequencing was performed on blood. This clonotype was obtained from a human donor with ulcerative colitis or Crohn's disease, or a healthy co-twin of an affected twin (not recorded which).

CDR3 amino acids: CASSYHQRQQETQYF. The V and J genes are TRBV6-5 and TRBJ2-5. The CDR3 extends over 15 amino acids. Germline V lookup: CDR1 MNHEY, CDR2 SVGAGI.